This T cell receptor (beta chain) is drawn from a study of T cells in women clearing cervical HPV infection. Data came from immunoSEQ multiplex PCR; TCRdb stores just in-frame clones and leaves some out. Recorded for this sample: roughly 19,000 clones. Trimming removed 4 bases from V and 5 bases from J, with 13 bases in between. The CDR3 is 13 residues long. CDR1 and CDR2 from the germline V gene are SQVTM and ANQGSEA. Frequency places this clone as medium-sized. The DNA ends 3 residues before the CDR3 does, and the rest of the CDR3 is filled in from the germline J gene. The V and J genes are TRBV29-1 and TRBJ2-3, with D possibly being TRBD1 (5 bases). The TCR sequence derives from a woman aged 18-70 years with a cervical HPV16 infection that either progressed to CIN3+ or cleared (not recorded which). The sample comprised blood buffy coat. Partial CDR3 DNA: TGCAGCGTTGCAAAGGGAAGGGGAGATACG. It yields the protein CSVAKGRGDT. The complete CDR3 sequence is CSVAKGRGDTQYF.